The sequence of this TCR beta chain was determined in a study of cytomegalovirus exposure and HLA in healthy donors. Study background: HLA-typed donors contributed about 85 million unique TCRs, which were held in an early data release. Study findings and constraints: No immune exposure information besides CMV serostatus was available. Most TCR sequences were rare, but some public TCRs occurred in many donors.

Donors were nominally healthy when sampled, though unrecorded immune exposures were likely. Amplification used 60 Vbeta primers and 13 Jbeta primers. The method was immunoSEQ multiplex PCR; TCRdb's version includes in-frame clones alone and lacks a portion of them. The data contain about 130,000 clones, roughly 74% of them singletons. Of note for this clone: The antigen remains undetermined.

The sample comprised PBMCs. The receptor comes from a man between 35 and 55 years old in good health and CMV-seropositive.

The CDR3 bases are TGTGCCAGCAGCGTGGGGGGAGGGCCCAAGAATGAGCAGTTCTTC. Encoded protein: CASSVGGGPKNEQFF. This chain links TRBV9 with TRBJ2-1; TRBD2 matches 7 bases. CDR3 length: 15 amino acids. The V gene's germline CDR1 is SGDLS and CDR2 YYNGEE. Losses at the gene ends were 2 bases for V and 7 bases for J; bases not matched to a gene: 9.